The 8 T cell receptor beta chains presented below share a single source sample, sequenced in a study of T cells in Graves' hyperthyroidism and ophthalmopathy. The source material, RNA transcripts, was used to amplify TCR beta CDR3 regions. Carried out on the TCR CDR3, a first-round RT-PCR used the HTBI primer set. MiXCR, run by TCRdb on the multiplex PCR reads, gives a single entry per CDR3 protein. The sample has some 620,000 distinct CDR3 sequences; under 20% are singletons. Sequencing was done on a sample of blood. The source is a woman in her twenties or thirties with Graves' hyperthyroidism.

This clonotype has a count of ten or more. CDR3 sequence: CASTLVTPTGVEKLFF. In DNA form, the CDR3 reads TGTGCCAGCACCCTCGTGACCCCTACAGGTGTCGAAAAACTGTTTTTT. The chain recombines TRBV28 with TRBJ1-4; TRBD1 might be the D (5 bases). This CDR3 has 16 amino acids. Between the trimmed V and J ends, which lost 7 bases and 8 bases, there was a span of 23 bases. Germline V gene lookup returns CDR1 MDHEN and CDR2 SYDVKM.

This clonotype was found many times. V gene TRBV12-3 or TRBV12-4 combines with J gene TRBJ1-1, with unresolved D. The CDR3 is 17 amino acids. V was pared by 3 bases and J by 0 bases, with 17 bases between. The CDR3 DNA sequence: TGTGCCAGCAGTTTCCCCAACTTGGGCCCGATGAACACTGAAGCTTTCTTT. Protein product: CASSFPNLGPMNTEAFF.

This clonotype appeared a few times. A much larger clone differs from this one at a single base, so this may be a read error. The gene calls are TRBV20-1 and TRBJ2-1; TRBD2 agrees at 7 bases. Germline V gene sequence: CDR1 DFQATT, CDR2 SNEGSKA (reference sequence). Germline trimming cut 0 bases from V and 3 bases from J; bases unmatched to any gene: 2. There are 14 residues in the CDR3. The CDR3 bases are TGCAGTGCTAGAGAGGGGGGGGGCTACAATGAGCAGTTCTTC. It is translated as CSAREGGGYNEQFF.

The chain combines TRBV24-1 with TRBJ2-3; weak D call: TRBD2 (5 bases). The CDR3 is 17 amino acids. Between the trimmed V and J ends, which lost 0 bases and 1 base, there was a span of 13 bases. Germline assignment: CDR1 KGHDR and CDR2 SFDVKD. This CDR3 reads CATSDLRDGLGTDTQYF. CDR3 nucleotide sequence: TGTGCCACCAGTGATTTGCGGGATGGACTGGGCACAGATACGCAGTATTTT.

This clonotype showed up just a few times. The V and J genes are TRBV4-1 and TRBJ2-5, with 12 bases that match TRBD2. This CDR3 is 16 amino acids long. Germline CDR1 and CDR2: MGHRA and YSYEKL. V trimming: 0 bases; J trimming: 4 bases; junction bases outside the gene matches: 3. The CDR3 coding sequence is TGCGCCAGCAGCCAAGAGACTAGCGGGAGAGGAGAGACCCAGTACTTC. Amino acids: CASSQETSGRGETQYF.

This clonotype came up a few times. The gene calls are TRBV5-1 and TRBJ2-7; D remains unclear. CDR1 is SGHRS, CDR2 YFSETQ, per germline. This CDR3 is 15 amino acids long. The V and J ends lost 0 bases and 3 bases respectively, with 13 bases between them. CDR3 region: CASSLGGQFFYEQYF. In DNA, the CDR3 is TGCGCCAGCAGCTTGGGCGGCCAATTTTTCTACGAGCAGTACTTC.

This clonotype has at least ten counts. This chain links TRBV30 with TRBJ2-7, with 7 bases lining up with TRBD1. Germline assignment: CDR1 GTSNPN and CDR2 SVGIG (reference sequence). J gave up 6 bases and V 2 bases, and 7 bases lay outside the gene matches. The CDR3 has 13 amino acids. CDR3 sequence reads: CAWSINRQGEQYF. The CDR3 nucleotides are TGTGCCTGGAGTATAAACCGACAGGGCGAGCAGTACTTC.

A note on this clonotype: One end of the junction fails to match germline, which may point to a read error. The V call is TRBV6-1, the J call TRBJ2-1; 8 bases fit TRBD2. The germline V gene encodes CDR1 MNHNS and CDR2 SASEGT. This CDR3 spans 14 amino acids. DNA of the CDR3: TGTGCCAGCAGGGGACTAGAACGTACGGATGATCAGTTCTTC. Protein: CASRGLERTDDQFF.